This T cell receptor beta chain originates from a study of blood T cell repertoires in COVID-19. Study-level background: PBMCs, B-cell-depleted T cells, or T cells provided the cDNA or gDNA that made up the material.

Authors' analysis steps: The authors estimated nucleated cell counts from reference gene primer amplification. The data were produced by immunoSEQ multiplex PCR, yet TCRdb's version contains in-frame clones alone and is incomplete. V and J calls plus clone size are reproduced from that table; the DNA served to infer D and trimming. The sample yields around 120,000 clones, around 79% seen once. Looked up from germline, CDR1 is MNHEY and CDR2 is SMNVEV (reference sequence). CDR3 length: 13 amino acids. The V and J ends lost 6 bases and 5 bases respectively, with 11 bases between them. The sequenced material came from peripheral blood. The chain has TRBV27 and TRBJ2-1, with D perhaps TRBD1 (5 bases). This clonotype was obtained from a man in his sixties or seventies with acute or convalescent COVID-19. The chain's CDR3 is CASSLTADNEQFF. DNA for the CDR3: TGTGCCAGCAGCTTGACAGCAGACAATGAGCAGTTCTTC.